The 22 T cell receptor beta chains in this list originate from one sample, sequenced in a study of CD8+CD57+ T cells in acquired aplastic anemia. Genomic DNA constituted the template upon which TCR beta VDJ and CDR3 profiling was performed. TCRdb independently ran MiXCR on the reads; one entry per CDR3 protein. The sample lists under 200,000 distinct CDR3 sequences; approximately 40% were seen once. Sequenced material: sorted CD4+, CD8+, or CD8+CD57+ T cells (not recorded which) from PBMCs. The receptors stem from a human donor in good health.

The table lists this clonotype with many counts. The V call is TRBV29-1, the J call TRBJ1-2, with D unclear. The germline CDR1 and CDR2 sequences are SQVTM and ANQGSEA. V was cut by 0 bases and J by 4 bases, with 3 bases left in between. This CDR3 comprises 11 residues. The CDR3 spells CSVEDAYGYTF. The CDR3, as DNA: TGCAGCGTTGAAGATGCCTATGGCTACACCTTC.

The chain joins TRBV29-1 to TRBJ1-4, with 9 bases identical to TRBD1. Germline CDR1 SQVTM, CDR2 ANQGSEA. The length of the CDR3 is 13 residues. The V gene end was trimmed by 5 bases and the J gene end by 7 bases; junction bases not matched to a gene: 5. CDR3 sequence (DNA): TGCAGCGTTTACGGACAGGGGTCTGAAAAACTGTTTTTT. The encoded protein is CSVYGQGSEKLFF.

This clonotype was detected many times. This chain uses TRBV7-8 with TRBJ1-1; D is unclear. Germline V gives CDR1 SGHVS, CDR2 FQNEAQ. The ends were cut back, 5 bases at V and 1 base at J, with 11 bases in the middle. This CDR3 is built from 14 residues. In nucleotides, the CDR3 is TGTGCCAGCAGCCCATCACCGGGGAACACTGAAGCTTTCTTT. Protein sequence: CASSPSPGNTEAFF.

There are many counts of this clonotype. The CDR3 protein is CASRSTSDTQYF. The CDR3, as DNA: TGTGCCAGCAGATCCACGTCAGATACGCAGTATTTT. The chain employs TRBV7-9 and TRBJ2-3, with D hard to call. The CDR3 contains 12 residues. Trimming removed 6 bases at V and 4 bases at J, with 8 bases between. Germline V gene sequence: CDR1 SEHNR, CDR2 FQNEAQ (reference sequence).

As concerns this clonotype: One junction end disagrees with the germline gene, perhaps due to a read error. The chain is built from TRBV7-3 and TRBJ2-5; the D is unclear. Germline lookup yields CDR1 SGHTA and CDR2 FQGTGA. The CDR3 totals 13 residues. CDR3 sequence: CASGLTAQEAQYF. CDR3 nucleotide sequence: TGTGCCAGCGGCTTAACGGCCCAAGAGGCCCAGTACTTC.

This clonotype was counted ten times or more. A single base separates this from a much larger clone, so it may be a read error. The chain recombines TRBV6-5 with TRBJ1-1, with a possible D match to TRBD1 (6 bases). Germline CDR1 is MNHEY and CDR2 is SVGAGI. V shed 4 bases and J shed 0 bases, with 9 bases lying between them. The CDR3 sequence is 14 residues long. CDR3 in amino acids: CASSFGQMNTEAFF. CDR3 coding DNA: TGTGCCAGCAGTTTTGGACAGATGAACACTGAAGCTTTCTTT.

The V gene is TRBV7-9, the J gene TRBJ2-5; D is possibly TRBD2 (5 bases). Deletions cut 11 bases from V and 5 bases from J, with 15 bases between. Germline V gene sequence: CDR1 SEHNR, CDR2 FQNEAQ (reference sequence). CDR3 length equals 12 residues. In nucleotides, the CDR3 is TGTGCCGGAAGGAGGCAGGAGGAGACCCAGTACTTC. The encoded protein is CAGRRQEETQYF.

The chain employs TRBV7-6 and TRBJ1-6; 12 bases are a match to TRBD1. Germline values: CDR1 SGHVS, CDR2 FNYEAQ. This CDR3 region has 15 residues. After removal of 3 bases from V and 9 bases from J, the junction contained 3 bases not matched to a gene. The CDR3 protein is CASSLGQGASSPLHF. The CDR3 DNA follows: TGTGCCAGCAGCTTGGGACAGGGGGCAAGTTCACCCCTCCACTTT.

The V and J genes are TRBV19 and TRBJ1-1, with 7 bases fitting TRBD1. With V trimmed by 7 bases and J by 3 bases, 5 bases remained unmatched. Germline loops: CDR1 LNHDA, CDR2 SQIVND (reference sequence). This CDR3 comprises 13 residues. The CDR3 region has the DNA TGTGCCAGTATGGCAGGGGGACACACTGAAGCTTTCTTT. It is translated as CASMAGGHTEAFF.

This chain connects TRBV9 to TRBJ2-5; perhaps TRBD1 as D (6 bases). This CDR3 contains 13 residues. The V gene lost 3 bases and the J gene lost 1 base, with 7 bases spanning the gap. CDR1 and CDR2 (germline): SGDLS, YYNGEE. CDR3 residues: CASSGGGQETQYF. CDR3 DNA sequence: TGTGCCAGCAGCGGAGGGGGCCAAGAGACCCAGTACTTC.

The chain employs TRBV15 and TRBJ2-2; TRBD1 might be the D (5 bases). The V end was cut by 2 bases, the J end by 4 bases, with 8 bases between. The length of the CDR3 is 14 residues. Germline lookup yields CDR1 LNHNV and CDR2 YYDKDF (reference sequence). The CDR3 bases are TGTGCCACCAGCAGACGACAGCCCACCGGGGAGCTGTTTTTT. As protein: CATSRRQPTGELFF.

V is TRBV11-2 and J is TRBJ2-6; D not certain. Germline V gene data show CDR1 as SGHAT and CDR2 as FQNNGV. The CDR3 is made up of 13 amino acids. V was trimmed by 4 bases and J by 4 bases, leaving 5 bases between them. The CDR3 is CASSSTGANVLTF. The DNA of the CDR3 is TGTGCCAGCAGCTCGACAGGGGCCAACGTCCTGACTTTC.

CDR3 in DNA: TGTGCCAGCAGTTTTGACAGGGGGAATCAGCCCCAGCATTTT. Translated, it gives CASSFDRGNQPQHF. This chain links TRBV27 with TRBJ1-5; 9 bases agree with TRBD1. The trim removed 3 bases at V and 4 bases at J, leaving 1 base unmatched. This CDR3 has 14 amino acids. Germline V gene lookup returns CDR1 MNHEY and CDR2 SMNVEV (reference sequence).

The table lists this clonotype with a count of one. The chain recombines TRBV19 with TRBJ2-1; no clear D gene. Trimming removed 3 bases at V and 8 bases at J, with 14 bases between. The germline V gene encodes CDR1 LNHDA and CDR2 SQIVND (reference sequence). The CDR3 has 14 amino acids. CDR3 bases: TGTGCCAGTAGTATTGGTCCTGGTCCCCATGAGCAGTTCTTC. Its translation: CASSIGPGPHEQFF.

This clonotype was picked up many times. This rearrangement joins TRBV5-4 to TRBJ2-3, with 7 bases that match TRBD1. This CDR3 is 17 amino acids long. CDR1 and CDR2 (germline): SGHNT, YYREEE (reference sequence). V shed 5 bases, J shed 0 bases, and the junction held 12 bases outside the gene matches. CDR3 DNA: TGTGCCAGCAGTCTGCGACTGGACAGGACTAGCACAGATACGCAGTATTTT. Protein: CASSLRLDRTSTDTQYF. Looking up the rest from reference TRBV5-4 and TRBJ2-3 gives the full variable domain: ETGVTQSPTHLIKTRGQQVTLRCSSQSGHNTVSWYQQALGQGPQFIFQYYREEENGRGNFPPRFSGLQFPNYSSELNVNALELDDSALYLCASSLRLDRTSTDTQYFGPGTRLTVL.

This clonotype was seen ten or more times. The chain joins TRBV5-1 to TRBJ1-2, with D unclear. The length of the CDR3 is 14 residues. Between the trimmed V and J ends, which lost 0 bases and 7 bases, there was a span of 13 bases. From germline, CDR1 is SGHRS and CDR2 YFSETQ. The CDR3 DNA reads as TGCGCCAGCAGCTTGGGATTGGGGTTGGGTGGCTACACCTTC. As protein: CASSLGLGLGGYTF.

This clonotype was seen a handful of times. This could be a read error, since a much larger clone is one nucleotide away. This chain uses TRBV19 with TRBJ2-5, with a tentative D call TRBD2 (6 bases). V shed 5 bases and J shed 3 bases, with 13 bases lying between them. Germline CDR1 LNHDA, CDR2 SQIVND (reference sequence). CDR3 length equals 14 residues. The CDR3 sequence is CASSRISGEETQYF. The CDR3 DNA follows: TGTGCCAGTAGTCGGATTAGCGGTGAAGAGACCCAGTACTTC.

This clonotype has a handful of counts. The rearrangement links TRBV15 to TRBJ2-7; 8 nucleotides align to TRBD2. The CDR3 is 13 residues long. The germline gives CDR1 LNHNV, CDR2 YYDKDF (reference sequence). The ends lost 5 bases at V and 7 bases at J; junction bases unmatched: 7. As DNA, the CDR3 is TGTGCCACCAGCCAAACGGGAGGGTATGAGCAGTACTTC. Its translation is CATSQTGGYEQYF.

J is TRBJ2-1 and V is TRBV10-3; possible D gene TRBD1, 7 bases. This CDR3 spans 14 amino acids. Germline V gives CDR1 ENHRY, CDR2 SYGVKD. Deletions cut 11 bases from V and 5 bases from J, with 19 bases between. CDR3 amino acids: CASEGALLNNEQFF. CDR3 nucleotide sequence: TGTGCCTCGGAGGGGGCGCTTTTAAACAATGAGCAGTTCTTC.

This clonotype was detected ten times or more. The chain recombines TRBV9 with TRBJ2-2; 8 nucleotides align to TRBD2. V gave up 4 bases and J gave up 6 bases; unmatched junction bases: 5. Germline V gives CDR1 SGDLS, CDR2 YYNGEE. The CDR3 contains 14 residues. The CDR3 loop reads CASSLGLGAGELFF. CDR3 DNA sequence: TGTGCCAGCAGCTTGGGACTAGGGGCCGGGGAGCTGTTTTTT.

This chain links TRBV25-1 with TRBJ1-5; 8 bases are a match to TRBD1. In germline, CDR1 is MGHDK, CDR2 SYGVNS. The CDR3 spans 14 residues. The CDR3 DNA is TGTGCTAGAGCGACAGGGGAGGTGAATCAGCCCCAGCATTTT. This sequence encodes CARATGEVNQPQHF.

V and J are TRBV2 and TRBJ1-4; D is unclear. The CDR3 is made up of 15 amino acids. V was trimmed by 2 bases and J by 5 bases, leaving 12 bases between them. CDR1 SNHLY and CDR2 FYNNEI come from the germline V gene. CDR3 nucleotide sequence: TGTGCCAGCAGTGAACTTAGGGTTGAGAATGAAAAACTGTTTTTT. Amino acids: CASSELRVENEKLFF.